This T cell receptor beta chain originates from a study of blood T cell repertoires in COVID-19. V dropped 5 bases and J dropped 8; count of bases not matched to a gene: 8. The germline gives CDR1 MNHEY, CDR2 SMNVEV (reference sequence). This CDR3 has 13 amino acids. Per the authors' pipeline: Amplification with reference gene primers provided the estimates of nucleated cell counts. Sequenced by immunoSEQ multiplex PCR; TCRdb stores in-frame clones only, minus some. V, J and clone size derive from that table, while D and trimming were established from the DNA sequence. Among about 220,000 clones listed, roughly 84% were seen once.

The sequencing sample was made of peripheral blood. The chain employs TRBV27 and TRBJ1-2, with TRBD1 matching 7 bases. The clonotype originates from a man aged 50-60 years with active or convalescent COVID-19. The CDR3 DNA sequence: TGTGCCAGCAGTCTCCGGGACAGAGGCGGCTACACCTTC. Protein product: CASSLRDRGGYTF.